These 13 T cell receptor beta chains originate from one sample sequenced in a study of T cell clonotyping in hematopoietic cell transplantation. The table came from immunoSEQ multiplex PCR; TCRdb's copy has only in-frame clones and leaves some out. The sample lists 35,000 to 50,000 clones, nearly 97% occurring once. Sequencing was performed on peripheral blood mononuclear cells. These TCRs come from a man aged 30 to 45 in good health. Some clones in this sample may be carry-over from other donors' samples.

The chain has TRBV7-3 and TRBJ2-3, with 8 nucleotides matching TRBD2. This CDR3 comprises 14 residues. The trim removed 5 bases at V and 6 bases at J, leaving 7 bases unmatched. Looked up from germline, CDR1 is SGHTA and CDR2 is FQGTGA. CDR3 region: CASSLGLAADTQYF. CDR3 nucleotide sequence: TGTGCCAGCAGCCTTGGACTAGCAGCGGATACGCAGTATTTT.

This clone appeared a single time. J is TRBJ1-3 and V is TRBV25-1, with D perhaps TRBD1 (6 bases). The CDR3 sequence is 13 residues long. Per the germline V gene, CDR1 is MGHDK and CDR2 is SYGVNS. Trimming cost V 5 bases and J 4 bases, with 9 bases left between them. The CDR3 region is CASSQGRGNTIYF. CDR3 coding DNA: TGTGCCAGCAGTCAGGGGCGAGGAAACACCATATATTTT. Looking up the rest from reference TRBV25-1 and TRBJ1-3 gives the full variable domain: EADIYQTPRYLVIGTGKKITLECSQTMGHDKMYWYQQDPGMELHLIHYSYGVNSTEKGDLSSESTVSRIRTEHFPLTLESARPSHTSQYLCASSQGRGNTIYFGEGSWLTVV.

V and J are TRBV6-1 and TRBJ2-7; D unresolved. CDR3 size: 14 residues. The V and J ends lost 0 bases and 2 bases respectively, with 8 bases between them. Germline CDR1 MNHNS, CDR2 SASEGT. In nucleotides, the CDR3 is TGTGCCAGCAGTGAAGCCCCGATGACCTACGAGCAGTACTTC. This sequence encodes CASSEAPMTYEQYF.

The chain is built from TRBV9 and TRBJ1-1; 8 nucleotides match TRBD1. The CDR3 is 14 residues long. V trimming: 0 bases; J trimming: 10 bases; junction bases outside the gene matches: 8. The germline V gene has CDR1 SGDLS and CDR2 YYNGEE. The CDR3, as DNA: TGTGCCAGCAGCGTAGGCAGGGGGCAATCGGGAGCTTTCTTT. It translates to CASSVGRGQSGAFF.

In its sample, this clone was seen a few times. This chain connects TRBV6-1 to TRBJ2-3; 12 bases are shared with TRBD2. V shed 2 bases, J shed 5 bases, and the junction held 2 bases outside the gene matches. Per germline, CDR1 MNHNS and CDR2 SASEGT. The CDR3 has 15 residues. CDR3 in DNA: TGTGCCAGCAGTGAACTAGCGGGGGGGCGAGATACGCAGTATTTT. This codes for CASSELAGGRDTQYF.

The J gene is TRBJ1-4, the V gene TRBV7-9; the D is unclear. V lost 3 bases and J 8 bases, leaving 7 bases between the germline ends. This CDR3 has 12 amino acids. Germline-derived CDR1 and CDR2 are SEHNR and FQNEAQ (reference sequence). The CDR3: CASSFGLEKLFF. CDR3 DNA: TGTGCCAGCAGCTTCGGCCTCGAAAAACTGTTTTTT.

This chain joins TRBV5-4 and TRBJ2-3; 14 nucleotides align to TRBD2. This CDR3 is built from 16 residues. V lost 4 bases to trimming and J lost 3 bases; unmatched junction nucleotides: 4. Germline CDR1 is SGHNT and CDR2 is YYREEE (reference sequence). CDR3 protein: CASSPGLAGGTDTQYF. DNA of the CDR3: TGTGCCAGCAGCCCCGGACTAGCGGGAGGTACAGATACGCAGTATTTT.

As DNA, the CDR3 is TGTGCCTGGAGTCCCCGAGAAGGTTGGGGCTACACCTTC. Translated, it gives CAWSPREGWGYTF. This chain uses TRBV30 with TRBJ1-2, with D unresolved. Deletions cut 2 bases from V and 8 bases from J, with 15 bases between. CDR1 is GTSNPN, CDR2 SVGIG, per germline (reference sequence). CDR3 size: 13 residues. Supplemented by reference TRBV30 and TRBJ1-2, the full variable domain reads SQTIHQWPATLVQPVGSPLSLECTVEGTSNPNLYWYRQAAGRGLQLLFYSVGIGQISSEVPQNLSASRPQDRQFILSSKKLLLSDSGFYLCAWSPREGWGYTFGSGTRLTVV.

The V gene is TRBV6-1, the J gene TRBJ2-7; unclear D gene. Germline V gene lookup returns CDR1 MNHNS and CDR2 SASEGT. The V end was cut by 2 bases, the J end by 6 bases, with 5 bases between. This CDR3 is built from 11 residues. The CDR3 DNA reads TGTGCCAGCAGTGAACAAGGCGAGCAGTACTTC. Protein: CASSEQGEQYF.

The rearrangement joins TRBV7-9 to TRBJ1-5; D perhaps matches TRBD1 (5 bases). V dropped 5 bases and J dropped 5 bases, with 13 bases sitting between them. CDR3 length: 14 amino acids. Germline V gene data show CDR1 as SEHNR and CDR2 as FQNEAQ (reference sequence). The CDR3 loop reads CASSPGMGDQPQHF. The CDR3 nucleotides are TGTGCCAGCAGCCCAGGGATGGGAGATCAGCCCCAGCATTTT. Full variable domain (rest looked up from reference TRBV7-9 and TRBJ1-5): DTGVSQNPRHKITKRGQNVTFRCDPISEHNRLYWYRQTLGQGPEFLTYFQNEAQLEKSRLLSDRFSAERPKGSFSTLEIQRTEQGDSAMYLCASSPGMGDQPQHFGDGTRLSIL.

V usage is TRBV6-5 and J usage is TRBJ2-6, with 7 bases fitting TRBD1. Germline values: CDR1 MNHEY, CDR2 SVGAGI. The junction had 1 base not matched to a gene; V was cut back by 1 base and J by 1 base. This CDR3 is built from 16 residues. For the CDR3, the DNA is TGTGCCAGCAGTTACTTGACAGGGTCTGGGGCCAACGTCCTGACTTTC. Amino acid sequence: CASSYLTGSGANVLTF.

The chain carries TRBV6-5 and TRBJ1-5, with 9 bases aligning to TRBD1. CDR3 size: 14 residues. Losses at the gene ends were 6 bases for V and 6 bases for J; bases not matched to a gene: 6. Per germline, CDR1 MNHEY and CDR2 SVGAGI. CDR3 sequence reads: CASSRGTGTQPQHF. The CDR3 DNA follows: TGTGCCAGCAGCCGAGGGACAGGGACTCAGCCCCAGCATTTT.

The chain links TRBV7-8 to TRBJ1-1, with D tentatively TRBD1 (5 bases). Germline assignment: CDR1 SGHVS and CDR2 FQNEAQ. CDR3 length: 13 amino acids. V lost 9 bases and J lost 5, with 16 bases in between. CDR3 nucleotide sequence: TGTGCCAGTACCCCCGGGGGATATACTGAAGCTTTCTTT. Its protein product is CASTPGGYTEAFF.